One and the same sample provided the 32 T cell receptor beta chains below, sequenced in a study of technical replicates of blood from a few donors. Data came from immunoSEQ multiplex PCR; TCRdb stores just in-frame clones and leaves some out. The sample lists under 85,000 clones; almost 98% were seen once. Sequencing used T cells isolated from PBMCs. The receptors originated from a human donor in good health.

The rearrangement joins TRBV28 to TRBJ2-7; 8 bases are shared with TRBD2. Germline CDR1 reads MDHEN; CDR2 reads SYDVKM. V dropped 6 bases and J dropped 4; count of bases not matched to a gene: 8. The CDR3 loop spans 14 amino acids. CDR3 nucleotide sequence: TGTGCCAGCAGAATCCCGGGAGGGCCGTACGAGCAGTACTTC. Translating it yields CASRIPGGPYEQYF.

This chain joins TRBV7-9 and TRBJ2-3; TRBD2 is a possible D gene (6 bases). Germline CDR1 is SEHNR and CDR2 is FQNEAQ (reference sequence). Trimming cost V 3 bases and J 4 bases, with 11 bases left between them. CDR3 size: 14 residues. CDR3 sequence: CASSLRLEADTQYF. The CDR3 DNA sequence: TGTGCCAGCAGCTTGAGACTAGAGGCAGATACGCAGTATTTT.

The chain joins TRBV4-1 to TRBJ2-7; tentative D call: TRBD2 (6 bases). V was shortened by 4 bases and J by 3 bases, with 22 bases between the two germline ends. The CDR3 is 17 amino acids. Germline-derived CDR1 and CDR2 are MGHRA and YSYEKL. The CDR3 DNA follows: TGCGCCAGCAGCCCCCTCGGGACGGGAGAGCCTAGCTACGAGCAGTACTTC. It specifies CASSPLGTGEPSYEQYF.

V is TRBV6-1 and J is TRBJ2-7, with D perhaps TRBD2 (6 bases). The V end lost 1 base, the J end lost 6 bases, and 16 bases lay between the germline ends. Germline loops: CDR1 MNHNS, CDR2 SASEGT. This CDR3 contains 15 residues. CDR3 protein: CASSEGGGKVLEQYF. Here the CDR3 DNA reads TGTGCCAGCAGTGAAGGGGGCGGGAAGGTCCTCGAGCAGTACTTC.

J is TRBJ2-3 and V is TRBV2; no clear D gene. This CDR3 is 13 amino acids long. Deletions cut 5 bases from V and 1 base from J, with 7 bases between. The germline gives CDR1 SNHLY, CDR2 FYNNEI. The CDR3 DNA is TGTGCCAGCAGTCTCCTCGGCACAGATACGCAGTATTTT. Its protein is CASSLLGTDTQYF. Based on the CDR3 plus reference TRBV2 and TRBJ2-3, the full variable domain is EPEVTQTPSHQVTQMGQEVILRCVPISNHLYFYWYRQILGQKVEFLVSFYNNEISEKSEIFDDQFSVERPDGSNFTLKIRSTKLEDSAMYFCASSLLGTDTQYFGPGTRLTVL.

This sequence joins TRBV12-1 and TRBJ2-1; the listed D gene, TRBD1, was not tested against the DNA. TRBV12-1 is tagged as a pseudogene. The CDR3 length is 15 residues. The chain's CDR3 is CASSFPREEYNEQFF. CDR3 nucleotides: TGTGCCAGCAGCTTTCCCAGGGAAGAATACAATGAGCAGTTCTTC.

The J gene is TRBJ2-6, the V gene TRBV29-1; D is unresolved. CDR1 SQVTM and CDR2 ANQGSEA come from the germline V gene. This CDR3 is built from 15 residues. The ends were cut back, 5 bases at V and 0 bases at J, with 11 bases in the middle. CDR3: CSVTNLISGANVLTF. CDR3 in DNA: TGCAGCGTTACAAACCTGATCTCTGGGGCCAACGTCCTGACTTTC.

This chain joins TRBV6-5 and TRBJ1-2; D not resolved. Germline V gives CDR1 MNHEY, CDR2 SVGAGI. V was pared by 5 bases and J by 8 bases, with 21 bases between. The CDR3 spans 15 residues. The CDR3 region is CASSPYGSEKYGYTF. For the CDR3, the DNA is TGTGCCAGCAGTCCGTATGGTTCAGAAAAGTACGGCTACACCTTC.

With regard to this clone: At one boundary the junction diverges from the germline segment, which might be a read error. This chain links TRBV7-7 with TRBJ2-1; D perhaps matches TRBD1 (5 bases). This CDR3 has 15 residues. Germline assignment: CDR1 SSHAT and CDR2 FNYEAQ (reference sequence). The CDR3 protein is CASSRTPSSYNEQFF. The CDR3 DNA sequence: TGTGCTAGCAGCCGGACACCGAGCTCCTACAATGAGCAGTTCTTC. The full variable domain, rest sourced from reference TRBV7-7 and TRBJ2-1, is GAGVSQSPRYKVTKRGQDVTLRCDPISSHATLYWYQQALGQGPEFLTYFNYEAQPDKSGLPSDRFSAERPEGSISTLTIQRTEQRDSAMYRCASSRTPSSYNEQFFGPGTRLTVL.

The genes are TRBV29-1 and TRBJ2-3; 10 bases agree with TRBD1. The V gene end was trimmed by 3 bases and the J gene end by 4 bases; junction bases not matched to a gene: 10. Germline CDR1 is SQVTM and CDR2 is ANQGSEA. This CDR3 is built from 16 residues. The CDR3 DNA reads TGCAGCGTTGACCCTTGGGGACAGGGGTCTTCAGATACGCAGTATTTT. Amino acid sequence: CSVDPWGQGSSDTQYF.

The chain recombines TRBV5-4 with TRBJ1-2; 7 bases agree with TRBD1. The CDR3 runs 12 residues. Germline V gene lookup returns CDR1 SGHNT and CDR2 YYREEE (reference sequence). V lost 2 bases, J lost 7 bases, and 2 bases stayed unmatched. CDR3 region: CASSFYRGGYTF. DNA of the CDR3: TGTGCCAGCAGCTTCTACAGGGGTGGCTACACCTTC.

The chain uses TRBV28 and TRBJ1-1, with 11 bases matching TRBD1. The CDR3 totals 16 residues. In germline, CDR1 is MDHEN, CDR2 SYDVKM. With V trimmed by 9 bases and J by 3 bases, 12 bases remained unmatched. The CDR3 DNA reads TGTGCCAGTATATCCGGGACAGGGGGGGTTCACACTGAAGCTTTCTTT. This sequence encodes CASISGTGGVHTEAFF.

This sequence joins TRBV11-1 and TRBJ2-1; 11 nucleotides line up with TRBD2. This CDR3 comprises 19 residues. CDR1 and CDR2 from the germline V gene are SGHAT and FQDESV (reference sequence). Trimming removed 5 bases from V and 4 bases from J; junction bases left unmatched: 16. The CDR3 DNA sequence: TGTGCCAGCAGCGGAAGGGGCGCTAGCGGGGGGCCCGCGTACAATGAGCAGTTCTTC. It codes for CASSGRGASGGPAYNEQFF.

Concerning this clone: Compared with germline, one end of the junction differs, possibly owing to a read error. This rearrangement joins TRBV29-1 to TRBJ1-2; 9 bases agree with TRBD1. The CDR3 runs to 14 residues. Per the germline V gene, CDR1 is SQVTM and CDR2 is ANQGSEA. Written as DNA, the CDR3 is TGCAGCGCTGAATTGTCCGGACAGGGGTATGGCTACACCTTC. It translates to CSAELSGQGYGYTF.

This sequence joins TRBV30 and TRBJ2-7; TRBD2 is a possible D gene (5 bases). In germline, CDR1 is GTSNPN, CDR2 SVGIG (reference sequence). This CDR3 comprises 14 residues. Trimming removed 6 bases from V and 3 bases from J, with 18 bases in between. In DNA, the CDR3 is TGTGCCTGCTCAAATCCCGGACTTGGCTACGAGCAGTACTTC. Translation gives CACSNPGLGYEQYF. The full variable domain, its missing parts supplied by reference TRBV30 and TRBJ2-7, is SQTIHQWPATLVQPVGSPLSLECTVEGTSNPNLYWYRQAAGRGLQLLFYSVGIGQISSEVPQNLSASRPQDRQFILSSKKLLLSDSGFYLCACSNPGLGYEQYFGPGTRLTVT.

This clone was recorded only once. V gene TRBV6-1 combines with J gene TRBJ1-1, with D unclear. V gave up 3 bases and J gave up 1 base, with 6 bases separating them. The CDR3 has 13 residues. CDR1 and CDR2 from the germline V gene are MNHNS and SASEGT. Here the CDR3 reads CASSEFQNTEAFF. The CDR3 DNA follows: TGTGCCAGCAGTGAGTTCCAGAACACTGAAGCTTTCTTT.

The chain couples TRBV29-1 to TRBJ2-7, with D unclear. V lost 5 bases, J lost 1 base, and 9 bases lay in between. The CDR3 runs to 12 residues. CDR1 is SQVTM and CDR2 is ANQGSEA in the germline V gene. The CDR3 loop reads CSVLEASYEQYF. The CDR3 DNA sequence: TGCAGCGTTTTAGAGGCTTCCTACGAGCAGTACTTC.

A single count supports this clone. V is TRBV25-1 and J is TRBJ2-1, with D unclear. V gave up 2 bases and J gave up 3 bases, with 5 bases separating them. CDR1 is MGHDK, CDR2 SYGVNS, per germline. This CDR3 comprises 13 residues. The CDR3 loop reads CASSEPGYNEQFF. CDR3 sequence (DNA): TGTGCCAGCAGTGAACCGGGCTACAATGAGCAGTTCTTC. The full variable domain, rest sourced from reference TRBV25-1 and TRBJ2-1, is EADIYQTPRYLVIGTGKKITLECSQTMGHDKMYWYQQDPGMELHLIHYSYGVNSTEKGDLSSESTVSRIRTEHFPLTLESARPSHTSQYLCASSEPGYNEQFFGPGTRLTVL.

The chain's CDR3 is CASSWDRVTGELFF. In DNA, the CDR3 is TGTGCCAGCAGTTGGGACAGGGTTACCGGGGAGCTGTTTTTT. The chain recombines TRBV6-5 with TRBJ2-2, with 9 nucleotides matching TRBD1. Germline assignment: CDR1 MNHEY and CDR2 SVGAGI. The CDR3 is made up of 14 amino acids. With 4 bases clipped from V and 5 bases from J, the junction kept 2 bases outside the gene matches.

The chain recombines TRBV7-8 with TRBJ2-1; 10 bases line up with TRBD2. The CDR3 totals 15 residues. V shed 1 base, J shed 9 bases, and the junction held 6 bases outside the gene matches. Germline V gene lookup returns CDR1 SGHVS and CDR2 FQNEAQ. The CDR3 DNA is TGTGCCAGCAGCTTAGATCTAGCGGGGGTTGGTGAGCAGTTCTTC. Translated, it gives CASSLDLAGVGEQFF.

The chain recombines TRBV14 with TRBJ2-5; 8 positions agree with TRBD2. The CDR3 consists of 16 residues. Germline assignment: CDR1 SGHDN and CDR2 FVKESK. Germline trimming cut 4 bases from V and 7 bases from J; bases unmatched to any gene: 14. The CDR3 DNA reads TGTGCCAGCAGCCCCGATGTCGTAGCGGGACGCGGGACCCAGTACTTC. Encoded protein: CASSPDVVAGRGTQYF.

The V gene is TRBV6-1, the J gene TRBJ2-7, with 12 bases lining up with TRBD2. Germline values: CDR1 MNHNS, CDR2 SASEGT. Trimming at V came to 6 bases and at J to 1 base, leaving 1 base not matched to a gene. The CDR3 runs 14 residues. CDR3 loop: CASSGTSGSYEQYF. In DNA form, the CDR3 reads TGTGCCAGCAGCGGGACTAGCGGGTCCTACGAGCAGTACTTC.

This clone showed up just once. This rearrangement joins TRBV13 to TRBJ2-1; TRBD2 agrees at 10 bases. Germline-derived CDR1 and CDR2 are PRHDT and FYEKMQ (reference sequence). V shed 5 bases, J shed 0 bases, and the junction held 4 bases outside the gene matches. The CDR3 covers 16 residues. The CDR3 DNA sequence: TGTGCCAGCAGCCCAAGCGGGAGGGACTCCTACAATGAGCAGTTCTTC. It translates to CASSPSGRDSYNEQFF.

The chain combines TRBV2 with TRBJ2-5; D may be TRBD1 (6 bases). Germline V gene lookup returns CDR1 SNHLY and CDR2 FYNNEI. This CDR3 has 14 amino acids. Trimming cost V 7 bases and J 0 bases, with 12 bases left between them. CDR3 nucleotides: TGTGCCAGCAAACAGGGCAGGTACCAAGAGACCCAGTACTTC. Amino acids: CASKQGRYQETQYF.

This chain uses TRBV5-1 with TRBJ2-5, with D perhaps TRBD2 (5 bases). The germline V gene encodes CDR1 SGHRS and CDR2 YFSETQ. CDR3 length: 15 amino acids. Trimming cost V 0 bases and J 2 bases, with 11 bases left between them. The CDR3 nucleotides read TGCGCCAGCAGCTTGGCCCTAGCAGTACAAGAGACCCAGTACTTC. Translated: CASSLALAVQETQYF.

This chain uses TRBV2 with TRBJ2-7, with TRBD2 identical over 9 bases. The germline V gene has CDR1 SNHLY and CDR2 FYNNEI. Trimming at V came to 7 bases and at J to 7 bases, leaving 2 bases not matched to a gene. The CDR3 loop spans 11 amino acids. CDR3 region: CASNLAGEQYF. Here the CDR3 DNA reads TGTGCCAGCAATCTAGCGGGGGAGCAGTACTTC. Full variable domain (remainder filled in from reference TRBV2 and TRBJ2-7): EPEVTQTPSHQVTQMGQEVILRCVPISNHLYFYWYRQILGQKVEFLVSFYNNEISEKSEIFDDQFSVERPDGSNFTLKIRSTKLEDSAMYFCASNLAGEQYFGPGTRLTVT.

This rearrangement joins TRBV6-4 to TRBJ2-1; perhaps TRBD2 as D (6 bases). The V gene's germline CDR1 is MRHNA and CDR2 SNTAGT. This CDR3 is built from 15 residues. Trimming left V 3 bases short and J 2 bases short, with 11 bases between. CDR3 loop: CASSEIAATYNEQFF. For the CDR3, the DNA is TGTGCCAGCAGTGAAATAGCGGCAACCTACAATGAGCAGTTCTTC.

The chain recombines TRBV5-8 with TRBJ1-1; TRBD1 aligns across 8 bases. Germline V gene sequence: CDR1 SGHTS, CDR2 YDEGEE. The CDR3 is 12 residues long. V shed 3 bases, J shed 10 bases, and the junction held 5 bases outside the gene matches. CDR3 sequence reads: CASSSRTGRAFF. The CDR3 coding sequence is TGTGCCAGCAGCTCAAGGACAGGGCGAGCTTTCTTT.

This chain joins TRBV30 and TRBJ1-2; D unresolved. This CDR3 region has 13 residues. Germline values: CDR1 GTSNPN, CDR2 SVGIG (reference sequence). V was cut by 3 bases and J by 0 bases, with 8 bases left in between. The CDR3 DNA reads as TGTGCCTGGAGCTCCGTCCCTAACTATGGCTACACCTTC. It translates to CAWSSVPNYGYTF. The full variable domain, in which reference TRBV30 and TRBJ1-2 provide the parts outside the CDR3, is SQTIHQWPATLVQPVGSPLSLECTVEGTSNPNLYWYRQAAGRGLQLLFYSVGIGQISSEVPQNLSASRPQDRQFILSSKKLLLSDSGFYLCAWSSVPNYGYTFGSGTRLTVV.

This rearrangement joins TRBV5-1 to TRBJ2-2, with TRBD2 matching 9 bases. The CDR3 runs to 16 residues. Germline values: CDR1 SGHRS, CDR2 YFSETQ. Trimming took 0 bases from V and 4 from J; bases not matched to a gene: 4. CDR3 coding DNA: TGCGCCAGCAGCTTGGCTAGCGGGACTGGCACCGGGGAGCTGTTTTTT. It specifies CASSLASGTGTGELFF.

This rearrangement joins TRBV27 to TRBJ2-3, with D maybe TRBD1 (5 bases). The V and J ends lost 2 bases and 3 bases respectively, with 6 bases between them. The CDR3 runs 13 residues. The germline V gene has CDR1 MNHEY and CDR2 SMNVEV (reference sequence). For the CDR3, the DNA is TGTGCCAGCAGTTTAAGACAGACAGATACGCAGTATTTT. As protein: CASSLRQTDTQYF.

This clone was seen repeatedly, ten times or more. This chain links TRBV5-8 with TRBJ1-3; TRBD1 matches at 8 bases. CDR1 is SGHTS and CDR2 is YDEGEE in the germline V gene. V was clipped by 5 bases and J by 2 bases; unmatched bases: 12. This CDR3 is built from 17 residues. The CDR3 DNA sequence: TGTGCCAGCAGTTTCGACAGGGGAAGCGGGACTGGAAACACCATATATTTT. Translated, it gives CASSFDRGSGTGNTIYF.